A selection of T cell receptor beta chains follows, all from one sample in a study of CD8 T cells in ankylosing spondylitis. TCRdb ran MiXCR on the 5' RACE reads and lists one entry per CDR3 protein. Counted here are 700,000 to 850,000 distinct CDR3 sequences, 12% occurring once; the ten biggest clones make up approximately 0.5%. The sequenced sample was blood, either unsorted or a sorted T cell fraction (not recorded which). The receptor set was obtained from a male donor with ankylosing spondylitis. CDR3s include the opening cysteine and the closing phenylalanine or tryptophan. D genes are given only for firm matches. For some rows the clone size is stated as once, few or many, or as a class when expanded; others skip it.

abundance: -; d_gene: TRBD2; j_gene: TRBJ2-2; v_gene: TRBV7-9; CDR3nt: TGTGCCAGCAGCCTACTAGCGGTCACCGGGGAGCTGTTTTTT; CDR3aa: CASSLLAVTGELFF
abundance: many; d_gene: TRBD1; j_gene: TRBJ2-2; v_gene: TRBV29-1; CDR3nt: TGCAGCTCGACAGGGGCAGTTGCCGGGGAGCTGTTTTTT; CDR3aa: CSSTGAVAGELFF
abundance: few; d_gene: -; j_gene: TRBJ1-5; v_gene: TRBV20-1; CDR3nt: TGCAGTCCCTTTAGCCCAGGTGACTGGGGGAGCAATCAGCCCCAGCATTTT; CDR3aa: CSPFSPGDWGSNQPQHF
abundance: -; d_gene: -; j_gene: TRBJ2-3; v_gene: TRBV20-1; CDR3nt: TGCAGTGCTAGAAACTGGGGGAAAGGGTCAGATACGCAGTATTTT; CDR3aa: CSARNWGKGSDTQYF
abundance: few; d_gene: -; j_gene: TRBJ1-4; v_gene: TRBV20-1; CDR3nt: TGCAGTGCTAGAGCCCAGGGTAATGAAAAACTGTTTTTT; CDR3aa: CSARAQGNEKLFF
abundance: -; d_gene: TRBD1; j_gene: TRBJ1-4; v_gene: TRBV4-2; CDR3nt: TGTGCCAGCAGCCTACGGACAGGGGGTAATGAAAAACTGTTTTTT; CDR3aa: CASSLRTGGNEKLFF
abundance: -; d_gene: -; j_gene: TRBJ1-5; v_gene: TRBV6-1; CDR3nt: TGTGCCAGCATGGCCCTCGGGGGGCGAAGAGGTCAGCCCCAGCATTTT; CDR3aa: CASMALGGRRGQPQHF
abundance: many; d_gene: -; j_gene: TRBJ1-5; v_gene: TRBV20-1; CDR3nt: TGCAGTGCTAGAGATGGGCAGTTACTTGGGGCCAATCAGCCCCAGCATTTT; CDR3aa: CSARDGQLLGANQPQHF
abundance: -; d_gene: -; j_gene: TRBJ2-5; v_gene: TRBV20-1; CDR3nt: TGCAGTGCTAGTAGGGGGGGCATTAGGGAAGAGACCCAGTACTTC; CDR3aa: CSASRGGIREETQYF
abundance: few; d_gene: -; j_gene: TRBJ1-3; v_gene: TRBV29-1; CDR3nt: TGCAGCGTTGAGGTCAGCTCTGGAAACACCATATATTTT; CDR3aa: CSVEVSSGNTIYF
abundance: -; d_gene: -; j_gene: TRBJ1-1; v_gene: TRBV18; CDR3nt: TGTGCCAGCTCACCCGAGGGGGTTGAAGCTTTCTTT; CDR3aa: CASSPEGVEAFF
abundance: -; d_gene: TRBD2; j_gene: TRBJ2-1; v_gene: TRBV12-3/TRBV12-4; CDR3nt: TGTACCAGCAGTCCGGGACTAGCCATTGAGCAGTTCTTC; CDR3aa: CTSSPGLAIEQFF
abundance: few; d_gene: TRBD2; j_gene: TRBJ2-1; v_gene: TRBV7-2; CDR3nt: TGTGCCAGCAGCTCGAGACTAGCGGGCCGGGGTGAGCAGTTCTTC; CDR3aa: CASSSRLAGRGEQFF
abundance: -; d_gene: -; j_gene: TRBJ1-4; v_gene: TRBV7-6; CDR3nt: TGTGCCAGCAGCTTGGTTCCAGGAAGGGGCAATGAAAAACTGTTTTTT; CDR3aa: CASSLVPGRGNEKLFF
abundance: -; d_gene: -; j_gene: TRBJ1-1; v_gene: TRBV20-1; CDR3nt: TGCAGTGCTAGTAGGGCCGGGGGGGCTGAAGCTTTCTTT; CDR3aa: CSASRAGGAEAFF
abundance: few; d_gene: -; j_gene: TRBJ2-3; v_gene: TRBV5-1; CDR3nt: TGCGCCAGCAGCTTGCCTCCTTCGACGTCGACAGATACGCAGTATTTT; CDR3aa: CASSLPPSTSTDTQYF
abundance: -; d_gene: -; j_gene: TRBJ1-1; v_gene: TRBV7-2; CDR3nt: TGTGCCAGCAGCTTCTGGGGGGGTGCTGAAGCTTTCTTT; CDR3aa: CASSFWGGAEAFF
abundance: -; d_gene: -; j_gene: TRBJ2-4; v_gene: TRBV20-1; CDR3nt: TGCAGTGCTAGGCCAGAAAACATTCAGTACTTC; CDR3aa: CSARPENIQYF
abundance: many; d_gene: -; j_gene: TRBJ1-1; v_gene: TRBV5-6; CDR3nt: TGTGCCAGCAGCGGGCGGACCGCGAACACTGAAGCTTTCTTT; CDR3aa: CASSGRTANTEAFF
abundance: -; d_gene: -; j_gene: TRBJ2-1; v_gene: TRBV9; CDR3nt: TGTGCCAGCAGCTTAGACCACAATGAGCAGTTCTTC; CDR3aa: CASSLDHNEQFF
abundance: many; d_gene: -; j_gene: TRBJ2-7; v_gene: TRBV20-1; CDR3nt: TGCAGTGCCTCGGACAGCTTCTACGAGCAGTACTTC; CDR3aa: CSASDSFYEQYF
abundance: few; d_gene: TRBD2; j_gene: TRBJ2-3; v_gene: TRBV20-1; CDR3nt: TGCAGTGCTAGAGATCTACTAGCGGGACGTACAGATACGCAGTATTTT; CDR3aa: CSARDLLAGRTDTQYF
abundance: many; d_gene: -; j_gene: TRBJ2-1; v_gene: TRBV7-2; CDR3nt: TGTGCCAGCAGCTTAGCTGCCAGCTCCTACAATGAGCAGTTCTTC; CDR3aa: CASSLAASSYNEQFF
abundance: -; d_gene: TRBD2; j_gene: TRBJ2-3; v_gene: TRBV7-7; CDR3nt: TGTGCTAGCAGCCAAGGACTAGCGGGGGGTAAATCAGATACGCAGTATTTT; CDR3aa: CASSQGLAGGKSDTQYF
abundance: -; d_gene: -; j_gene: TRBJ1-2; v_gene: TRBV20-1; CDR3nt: TGCAGTGCTAGATGGGACTTCTATGGCTACACCTTC; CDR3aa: CSARWDFYGYTF
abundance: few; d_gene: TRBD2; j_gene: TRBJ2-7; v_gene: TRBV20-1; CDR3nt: TGCAGTGCCTCCCCTAGCGGGAGCTCCTACGAGCAGTACTTC; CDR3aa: CSASPSGSSYEQYF
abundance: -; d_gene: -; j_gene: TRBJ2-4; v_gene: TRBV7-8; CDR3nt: TGTGCCAGCAGCTTAACACCCGATATGACAAACATTCAGTACTTC; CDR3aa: CASSLTPDMTNIQYF
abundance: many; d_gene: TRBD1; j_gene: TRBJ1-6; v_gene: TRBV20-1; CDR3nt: TGCAGTGGGTTTACGGGACAGGGGAGTCGCACCCTCCACTTT; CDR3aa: CSGFTGQGSRTLHF
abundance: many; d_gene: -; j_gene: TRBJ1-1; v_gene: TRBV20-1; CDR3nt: TGCAGTGCTGGGGCCTGGACAGTGAACACTGAAGCTTTCTTT; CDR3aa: CSAGAWTVNTEAFF
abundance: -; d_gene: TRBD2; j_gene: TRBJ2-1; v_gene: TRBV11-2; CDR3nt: TGTGCCAGCAGCCCCGGGACTAGCGGGAGGGGGGGATACAATGAGCAGTTCTTC; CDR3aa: CASSPGTSGRGGYNEQFF
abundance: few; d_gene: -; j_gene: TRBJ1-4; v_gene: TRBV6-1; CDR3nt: TGTGCCAGCAGATCGGGGGCAACTAATGAAAAACTGTTTTTT; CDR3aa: CASRSGATNEKLFF
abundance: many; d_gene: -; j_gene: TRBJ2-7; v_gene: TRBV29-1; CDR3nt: TGCAGCGTTGCCTGGAGGGGCAGGGACAACGAGCAGTACTTC; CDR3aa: CSVAWRGRDNEQYF
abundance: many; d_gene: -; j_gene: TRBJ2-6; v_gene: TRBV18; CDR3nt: TGTGCCAGCAGCCCCCCTGGTGGGGCCAACGTCCTGACTTTC; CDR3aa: CASSPPGGANVLTF
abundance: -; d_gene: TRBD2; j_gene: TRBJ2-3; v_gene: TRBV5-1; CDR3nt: TGCGCCAGCAGTCCTACGGGGGGAACTAGCACAGATACGCAGTATTTT; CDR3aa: CASSPTGGTSTDTQYF
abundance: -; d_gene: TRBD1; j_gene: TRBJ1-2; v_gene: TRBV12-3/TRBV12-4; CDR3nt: TGTGCCAGCAACCATCGCGGGACAGATGGCTACACCTTC; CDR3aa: CASNHRGTDGYTF
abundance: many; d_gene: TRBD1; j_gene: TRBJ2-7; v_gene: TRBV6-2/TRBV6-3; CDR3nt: TGTGCCAGCAGTTACCGACGCGACAGGGGTACCTACGAGCAGTACTTC; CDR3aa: CASSYRRDRGTYEQYF
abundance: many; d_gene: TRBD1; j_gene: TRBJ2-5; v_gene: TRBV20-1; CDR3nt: TGCAGTGCTGAGGGACAGGGTGTCCAAGAGACCCAGTACTTC; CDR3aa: CSAEGQGVQETQYF
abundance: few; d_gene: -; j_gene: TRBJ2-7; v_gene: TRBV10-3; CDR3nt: TGTGCCATCAGCGGCTTAGACAGGCTGCGGGGCTACGAGCAGTACTTC; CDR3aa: CAISGLDRLRGYEQYF
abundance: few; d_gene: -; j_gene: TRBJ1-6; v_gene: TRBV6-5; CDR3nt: TGTGCCAGCAGGCGGGACACTTCACCCCTCCACTTT; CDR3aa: CASRRDTSPLHF
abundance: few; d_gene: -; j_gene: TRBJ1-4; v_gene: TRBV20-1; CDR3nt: TGCAGTGCTAGAGACGGGGGGACTAATGAAAAACTGTTTTTT; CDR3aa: CSARDGGTNEKLFF
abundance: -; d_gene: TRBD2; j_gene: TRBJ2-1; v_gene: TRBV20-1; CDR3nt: TGCAGTGCTATACTAGCGGCCTACAATGAGCAGTTCTTC; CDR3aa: CSAILAAYNEQFF
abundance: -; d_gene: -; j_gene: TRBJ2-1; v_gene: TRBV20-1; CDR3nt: TGCAGTGCTGTCTCGACCCTCTACAATGAGCAGTTCTTC; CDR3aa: CSAVSTLYNEQFF
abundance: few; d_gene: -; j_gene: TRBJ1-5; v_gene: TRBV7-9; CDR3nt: TGTGCCAGCAGCTCAGGGGCCGATCAGCCCCAGCATTTT; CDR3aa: CASSSGADQPQHF
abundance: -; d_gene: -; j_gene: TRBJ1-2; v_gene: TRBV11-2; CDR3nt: TGTGCCAGCAGCTTAGGTCGGAGCTACTATGGCTACACCTTC; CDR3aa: CASSLGRSYYGYTF
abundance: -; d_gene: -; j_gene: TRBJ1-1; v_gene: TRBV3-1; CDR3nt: TGTGCCAGCAGCCAAAACCTCGCGGGCACTGAAGCTTTCTTT; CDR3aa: CASSQNLAGTEAFF
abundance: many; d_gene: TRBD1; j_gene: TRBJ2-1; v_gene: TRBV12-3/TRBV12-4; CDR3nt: TGTGCCAGCAGCTATAGGACAGGATACAATGAGCAGTTCTTC; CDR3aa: CASSYRTGYNEQFF
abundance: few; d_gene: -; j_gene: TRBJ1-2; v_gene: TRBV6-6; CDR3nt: TGTGCCAGCAGAAGCGACCGGGGCTACACCTTC; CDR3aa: CASRSDRGYTF
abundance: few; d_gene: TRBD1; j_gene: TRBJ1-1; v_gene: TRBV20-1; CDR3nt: TGCAGTGCTTTCGGACAGGGGAACACTGAAGCTTTCTTT; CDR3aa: CSAFGQGNTEAFF